This T cell receptor beta chain is from a study of T cell clonotyping in hematopoietic cell transplantation (dated by TCRdb to the early 2020s). In the study overall: A total of around 140 blood samples were collected in the study from roughly 32 consecutive transplant recipients and their related donors. Patients were recruited between 2015 and 2017 and followed until late 2020 or death.

With the immunoSEQ assay, which is a bias-controlled multiplex PCR relying on V- and J-specific primers, TCR beta CDR3 regions were amplified from genomic DNA. A proprietary barcode and Illumina adapter sequences were added to the CDR3 amplicons in a second PCR step. CDR3 libraries were sequenced on an Illumina MiSeq instrument. The source study handled its data this way. immunoSEQ Analyzer 3.0 was used for export and quality control, with R Bioconductor and Immunarch used for downstream analyses. Only productive rearrangements within the normalized downsampled data set were used in the calculation of repertoire metrics. In the normalized cohort, clonotypes with more than 5 templates were defined as pathologically expanded. The Inverse Simpson Index was used to measure repertoire diversity. To capture all clonotypes, CMV-specificity analyses were performed on the non-normalized data set. TCRdb stores this immuneACCESS table with in-frame sequences only. Part of the clones is absent; in the studies checked, under half of the shortfall reflects unresolved V genes, and no reason is known for the rest. The V and J calls and clone size come from that table; D and trimming were worked out from the DNA. The sample data list more than 10,000 clones, and about 80% of these were observed just once. 5.5% to 7.5% of the sample comes from the top ten.

In its sample, this clone was seen a few times. It lacks a known antigen. No base quality information exists; no much larger clone differs at one position. The investigation overall reported the following: Inverse Simpson Index values from donors and from recipients before transplant predicted broader TCR repertoire diversity after transplant. Recipient TCR diversity fell after transplant, with pathologically expanded clonotypes rising progressively from day 30 to day 180. Just a small fraction of recipient repertoires overlapped with donor repertoires, and more than 95% appeared de novo at the given depth. Sample size was limited, and cells were not sorted, so CD4 and CD8 repertoire contributions could not be separated.

The CDR3 spans 13 residues, from the cysteine through the phenylalanine. The CDR3 DNA has 39 bases and is translated from base 1. Trimming takes 4 bases from V and 5 bases from J, and the germline ends sit 9 bases apart. CDR1 and CDR2 were assigned from the germline V gene (reference sequence) as MNHEY and SMNVEV. In the paper's terms, the time point label means: 100 days after allo-HCT. Blood from recipients was drawn about 28 days before transplant and again at days 30, 100 and 180 after transplant. Nuclei Lysis Solution was used to extract genomic DNA from fresh or cryopreserved unfractionated peripheral blood mononuclear cells.

The TCR sequence derives from a female patient aged 40-50 years who had an allogeneic stem cell transplant from a related donor, so T cells may come from the graft donor. Some clones in this sample may be carry-over from other donors' samples. The V gene is TRBV27 and the J gene is TRBJ1-5, with no confidently assigned D gene. The sample consisted of PBMCs, taken 100 days after allogeneic stem cell transplant. CDR3 loop: CASSWGGDQPQHF. The sequence in DNA is TGTGCCAGCAGTTGGGGAGGAGATCAGCCCCAGCATTTT.